This T cell receptor (beta chain) was found in a study of cytomegalovirus exposure and HLA in healthy donors. Primers for the PCR totalled 60 Vbeta and 13 Jbeta. As processed by the authors: In a later analysis, 10 million to 11 million of 83 million or so unique beta chains occurred in at least two donors. Generated by immunoSEQ multiplex PCR, the TCRdb table keeps only in-frame clones and is missing some. For V, J and clone size, that table is used; D and trimming come from the DNA. Its table records 150,000 or so clones. Study-wide results and caveats: Reported results showed that the classifier diagnosed cytomegalovirus status with high specificity and sensitivity. A later analysis linked a missense DCLRE1C variant to TCR beta V- and J-gene trimming.

The length of the CDR3 is 15 residues. V dropped 6 bases and J dropped 4 bases, with 18 bases sitting between them. Germline V gene data show CDR1 as MNHEY and CDR2 as SVGAGI. Notes on this clone: Its antigen is as yet unknown.

The chain links TRBV6-5 to TRBJ1-2; weak D call: TRBD1 (5 bases). This TCR was sampled from a woman aged 45-65 years in good health and CMV-seronegative. Sample: PBMCs. Here the CDR3 DNA reads TGTGCCAGCAGGTCGCCAGGCGGGACTATCTATGGCTACACCTTC. Translated, it gives CASRSPGGTIYGYTF.